These T cell receptor beta chains were read from a single sample in a study of blood T cells in healthy people across ages. TCRdb re-derived calls from the 5' RACE reads in MiXCR, one entry per CDR3 protein. Counted here are 1.5 million to 1.9 million distinct CDR3 sequences, roughly 43% occurring once; the ten biggest clones make up approximately 4%. The sample was blood. The receptors come from a woman aged 18-29 years in good health. CDR3s include the opening cysteine and the closing phenylalanine or tryptophan. Each record gives: CDR3 length, J gene, V gene, CDR3 protein.

>19|TRBJ2-2|TRBV20-1
CSARDPLAEGLANTGELFF
>14|TRBJ2-5|TRBV6-5
CASSYETRGETQYF
>15|TRBJ2-1|TRBV10-3
CAIRLDSSSYNEQFF
>12|TRBJ1-4|TRBV4-2
CASSRANEKLFF
>14|TRBJ2-7|TRBV29-1
CSVVGPSNPYEQYF
>14|TRBJ2-2|TRBV7-9
CASRGPLNTGELFF
>21|TRBJ1-1|TRBV4-1
CASSPPTGVSRHRGMNTEAFF
>15|TRBJ2-7|TRBV6-1
CASRPSEGARYEQYF
>17|TRBJ1-1|TRBV6-2/TRBV6-3
CASRPDRGLAGGTEAFF
>15|TRBJ2-3|TRBV3-1
CASSSLAGGQDTQYF
>14|TRBJ2-2|TRBV20-1
CSAHSGRGTGELFF
>15|TRBJ2-1|TRBV12-3/TRBV12-4
CASTTTPAGRNEQFF
>15|TRBJ2-5|TRBV27
CVSSRSSGPGETQYF
>15|TRBJ2-2|TRBV20-1
CSARDRRGHTGELFF
>13|TRBJ1-4|TRBV12-3/TRBV12-4
CASRRLLGEKLFF
>18|TRBJ1-6|TRBV6-5
CASSYSFWGQGRGSPPHF
>13|TRBJ1-4|TRBV30
CAWSEGLREKLFF
>13|TRBJ2-7|TRBV28
CASAAPPTYEQYF
>13|TRBJ1-4|TRBV20-1
CSASLQSGEKLFF
>16|TRBJ2-1|TRBV20-1
CSARVRQSPMWNEQFF
>17|TRBJ1-1|TRBV13
CASSLAGGSAGNTEAFF
>13|TRBJ2-1|TRBV7-3
CASLRRAYNEQFF
>14|TRBJ2-3|TRBV11-1
CASRPQMSTDTQYF
>14|TRBJ1-4|TRBV5-1
CASSDGQGDEKLFF
>13|TRBJ2-1|TRBV11-2
CASSLDLYNVQFF
>18|TRBJ2-5|TRBV12-3/TRBV12-4
CASSLRGLAGGDQETQYF
>17|TRBJ2-1|TRBV4-2
CASSQDGTGGAYNEQFF
>12|.|TRBV5-1
CASSWTGNEQYF
>13|TRBJ1-1|TRBV7-6
CASSEIGNTEAFF
>16|TRBJ2-3|TRBV18
CASSPLAQSSTDTQYF
>20|TRBJ2-3|TRBV20-1
CSAPYLNQLAGGYFGDTQYF
>16|TRBJ2-5|TRBV7-9
CASSLRPGQSQETQYF
>17|TRBJ2-2|TRBV6-5
CASNFISTGVNTGELFF
>15|TRBJ2-1|TRBV20-1
CTPREGATSYNEQFF
>15|TRBJ1-1|TRBV5-1
CASSHVLQGNTEAFF
>15|TRBJ1-5|TRBV5-4
CASSQGPGLNQPQHF
>14|TRBJ1-5|TRBV20-1
CSANPTGPNQPQHF
>12|TRBJ1-1|TRBV9
CASTRRDTEAFF
>13|TRBJ1-1|TRBV12-3/TRBV12-4
CASSLAGQREAFF
>16|TRBJ2-3|TRBV6-2/TRBV6-3
CASSYLSGRPTDTQYF
>14|TRBJ2-2|TRBV6-4
CASKGLAGTGELFF